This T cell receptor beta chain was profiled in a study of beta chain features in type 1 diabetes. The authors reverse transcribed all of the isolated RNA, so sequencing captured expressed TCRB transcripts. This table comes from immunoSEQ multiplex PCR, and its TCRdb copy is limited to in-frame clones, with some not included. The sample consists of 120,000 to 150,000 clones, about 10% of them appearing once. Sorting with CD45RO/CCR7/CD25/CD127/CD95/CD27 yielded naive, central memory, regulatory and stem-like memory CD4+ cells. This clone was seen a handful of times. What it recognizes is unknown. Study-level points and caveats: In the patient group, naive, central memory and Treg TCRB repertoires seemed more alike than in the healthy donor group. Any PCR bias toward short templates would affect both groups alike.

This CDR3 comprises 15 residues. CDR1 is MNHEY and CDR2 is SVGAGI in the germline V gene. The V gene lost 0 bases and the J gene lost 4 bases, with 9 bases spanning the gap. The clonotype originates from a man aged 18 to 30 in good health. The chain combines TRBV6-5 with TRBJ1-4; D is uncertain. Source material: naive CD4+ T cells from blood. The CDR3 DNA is TGTGCCAGCAGTTACTCGAGTAGTTTTAATGAAAAACTGTTTTTT. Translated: CASSYSSSFNEKLFF.